This TCR beta chain was retrieved from a study of TIL therapy for anti-PD-1-resistant metastatic lung cancer. Looking at the study overall: Median tumor mutation burden was under 1.9 mutations per megabase.

Study conclusions and caveats: Many TIL product clones were absent from baseline tumor, suggesting clonal contraction.

Concerning this clone: Its target is unknown.

This CDR3 has 13 residues. Germline assignment: CDR1 MDHEN and CDR2 SYDVKM. Trimming at V came to 10 bases and at J to 10 bases, leaving 11 bases not matched to a gene. Sequencing used immunoSEQ v3. The protocol was immunoSEQ multiplex PCR, while the TCRdb copy is restricted to in-frame clones and leaves out a portion. The sample has 95,000 or so clones, less than 70% seen once. Sample time point: pre-treatment sample, taken before nivolumab and TIL therapy. Pleural nodules or supraclavicular lymph nodes made up most of the excised metastases sampled. Here the sequenced sample was tumor tissue, taken at baseline. This clonotype was obtained from a person aged 25 to 79 with non-small cell lung cancer. The chain couples TRBV28 to TRBJ1-1; 11 bases are a match to TRBD1. The CDR3 DNA reads TGTGCCACAAACACCGGGACAGGGGGTGTAGCTTTCTTT. Protein: CATNTGTGGVAFF.